These T cell receptor beta chains were read from a single sample in a study of shared clonotypes between healthy human individuals. Only in-frame clones appear in the TCRdb table, and some are missing; sequencing was by immunoSEQ multiplex PCR. The table has about 2.4 million clones, roughly 93% seen once. Sample: naive CD4+ T cells from PBMCs. The receptor source for this set is a man younger than 35 in good health. Some clones in this sample may be carry-over from other donors' samples. Both conserved end residues are part of each CDR3. Fields, in order: CDR3 protein, CDR3 DNA, D gene, clone size, V gene, J gene. The D gene is left open where the match is weak. Clone size is stated in some rows and not others, as once, few, many or a class when expanded.

CDR3: CASSPRQGGGTNEKLFF; DNA: TGTGCCAGCAGCCCTCGACAGGGGGGAGGAACTAATGAAAAACTGTTTTTT; D: TRBD1; size: .; V: TRBV4-2; J: TRBJ1-4
CDR3: CAWSLTDSDYEQYF; DNA: TGTGCCTGGAGCTTGACCGACTCAGACTACGAGCAGTACTTC; D: .; size: .; V: TRBV30; J: TRBJ2-7
CDR3: CASSGGQGDGYTF; DNA: TGTGCCAGCAGCGGCGGGCAGGGGGATGGCTACACCTTC; D: TRBD1; size: .; V: TRBV6-6; J: TRBJ1-2
CDR3: CASSAPGQNNEQFF; DNA: TGTGCCAGCAGTGCCCCGGGACAAAACAATGAGCAGTTCTTC; D: .; size: once; V: TRBV6-1; J: TRBJ2-1
CDR3: CASSRQGRGPQHF; DNA: TGTGCCAGCAGTCGACAGGGGCGCGGGCCCCAGCATTTT; D: TRBD1; size: .; V: TRBV6-6; J: TRBJ1-5
CDR3: CASSFPPRGMNTEAFF; DNA: TGTGCCAGCAGCTTCCCTCCGAGGGGGATGAACACTGAAGCTTTCTTT; D: .; size: .; V: TRBV7-9; J: TRBJ1-1
CDR3: CASSPAETQYF; DNA: TGTGCCAGCAGCCCGGCGGAGACCCAGTACTTC; D: .; size: .; V: TRBV7-2; J: TRBJ2-5
CDR3: CSVTQRATYEQYF; DNA: TGCAGCGTGACACAGCGGGCCACCTACGAGCAGTACTTC; D: .; size: .; V: TRBV29-1; J: TRBJ2-7
CDR3: CASSAMTSSYEQYF; DNA: TGCGCCAGCAGCGCGATGACTAGTTCCTACGAGCAGTACTTC; D: .; size: .; V: TRBV5-1; J: TRBJ2-7
CDR3: CSVGWGGSTEAFF; DNA: TGCAGCGTTGGGTGGGGGGGGAGCACTGAAGCTTTCTTT; D: .; size: .; V: TRBV29-1; J: TRBJ1-1
CDR3: CASSPPSVSEQYF; DNA: TGTGCCAGCTCACCACCTAGTGTTTCCGAGCAGTACTTC; D: .; size: .; V: TRBV18; J: TRBJ2-7
CDR3: CASSKRDEQDTQYF; DNA: TGTGCCAGTAGTAAAAGGGACGAGCAAGATACGCAGTATTTT; D: .; size: .; V: TRBV19; J: TRBJ2-3
CDR3: CAAGFPGANVLTF; DNA: TGTGCTGCAGGGTTTCCTGGGGCCAACGTCCTGACTTTC; D: .; size: .; V: TRBV30; J: TRBJ2-6
CDR3: CACLTDLNTGELFF; DNA: TGTGCCTGTTTGACAGACCTTAACACCGGGGAGCTGTTTTTT; D: .; size: .; V: TRBV30; J: TRBJ2-2
CDR3: CASSRGLAANTGELFF; DNA: TGTGCCAGCAGCAGGGGACTAGCCGCGAACACCGGGGAGCTGTTTTTT; D: TRBD2; size: .; V: TRBV2; J: TRBJ2-2
CDR3: CASSGGGQVATGELFF; DNA: TGTGCCAGCAGCGGTGGGGGGCAGGTTGCCACCGGGGAGCTGTTTTTT; D: .; size: .; V: TRBV7-3; J: TRBJ2-2
CDR3: CASSQQDTEAFF; DNA: TGTGCCAGCAGCCAACAGGACACTGAAGCTTTCTTT; D: .; size: .; V: TRBV6-6; J: TRBJ1-1
CDR3: CASSLGDWTGDYEQYF; DNA: TGTGCCAGCAGCTTGGGTGATTGGACAGGGGACTACGAGCAGTACTTC; D: TRBD1; size: .; V: TRBV7-9; J: TRBJ2-7
CDR3: CASSLVPGRRNTIYF; DNA: TGTGCCAGCAGCTTAGTCCCCGGAAGGAGAAACACCATATATTTT; D: .; size: .; V: TRBV11-2; J: TRBJ1-3
CDR3: CASSVGQGGFGLYF; DNA: TGTGCCAGCAGCGTGGGGCAGGGCGGTTTCGGTTTGTACTTC; D: .; size: .; V: TRBV9; J: TRBJ2-7
CDR3: CASSLAAPNTEAFF; DNA: TGTGCCAGCAGCTTAGCAGCGCCGAACACTGAAGCTTTCTTT; D: .; size: .; V: TRBV11-2; J: TRBJ1-1
CDR3: CASSLSRQRQETQYF; DNA: TGTGCCAGCAGTTTATCGAGGCAGAGACAAGAGACCCAGTACTTC; D: .; size: once; V: TRBV27; J: TRBJ2-5
CDR3: CASSFSLKTRDLYNEQFF; DNA: TGTGCCAGCAGCTTTTCCCTAAAGACTAGGGACCTCTACAATGAGCAGTTCTTC; D: .; size: .; V: TRBV5-6; J: TRBJ2-1
CDR3: CASSPGHEQYF; DNA: TGTGCCAGCTCACCTGGACACGAGCAGTACTTC; D: .; size: .; V: TRBV18; J: TRBJ2-7
CDR3: CASSRPDGTGVNEQYF; DNA: TGCGCCAGCAGCCGACCTGATGGCACCGGAGTGAACGAGCAGTACTTC; D: .; size: once; V: TRBV4-1; J: TRBJ2-7
CDR3: CASSTGQGSYEQYF; DNA: TGTGCCAGTAGTACCGGACAGGGGTCGTACGAGCAGTACTTC; D: TRBD1; size: .; V: TRBV19; J: TRBJ2-7
CDR3: CSVKTGELFF; DNA: TGCAGCGTTAAAACAGGGGAACTGTTTTTT; D: TRBD1; size: .; V: TRBV29-1; J: TRBJ1-4
CDR3: CATSEEGVEQYF; DNA: TGTGCCACCTCGGAGGAGGGCGTCGAGCAGTACTTC; D: .; size: .; V: TRBV13; J: TRBJ2-7
CDR3: CSLRGVLTDTQYF; DNA: TGCAGCCTCCGAGGGGTTTTGACAGATACGCAGTATTTT; D: .; size: .; V: TRBV29-1; J: TRBJ2-3
CDR3: CASTTVVNKGETQYF; DNA: TGTGCCAGCACAACCGTTGTAAACAAGGGAGAGACCCAGTACTTC; D: .; size: .; V: TRBV28; J: TRBJ2-5
CDR3: CAWSAASSGNTIYF; DNA: TGTGCCTGGAGTGCTGCGTCCTCTGGAAACACCATATATTTT; D: .; size: .; V: TRBV30; J: TRBJ1-3
CDR3: CASSLGPTGTYEQYF; DNA: TGTGCCAGCAGCCTAGGGCCAACAGGGACCTACGAGCAGTACTTC; D: .; size: .; V: TRBV9; J: TRBJ2-7
CDR3: CASSQGVRGPGGTYNEQFF; DNA: TGTGCCAGCAGCCAAGGGGTTAGAGGACCGGGAGGGACTTACAATGAGCAGTTCTTC; D: TRBD2; size: .; V: TRBV14; J: TRBJ2-1
CDR3: CASSTQVSDTQYF; DNA: TGTGCCAGCAGCACGCAGGTGTCAGATACGCAGTATTTT; D: .; size: .; V: TRBV7-2; J: TRBJ2-3
CDR3: CSVQRTVRNEQYF; DNA: TGCAGCGTCCAAAGGACAGTCAGGAACGAGCAGTACTTC; D: .; size: .; V: TRBV29-1; J: TRBJ2-7
CDR3: CATSRDLLGDEQYF; DNA: TGTGCCACCAGCAGAGATCTTTTGGGGGACGAGCAGTACTTC; D: .; size: .; V: TRBV15; J: TRBJ2-7
CDR3: CASSTGRGGNIQYF; DNA: TGTGCCAGCAGTACCGGTCGGGGGGGGAACATTCAGTACTTC; D: TRBD2; size: .; V: TRBV27; J: TRBJ2-4
CDR3: CASSTPGTAIRWSGELFF; DNA: TGTGCCAGTAGCACTCCCGGGACAGCGATTCGGTGGTCCGGGGAGCTGTTTTTT; D: TRBD1; size: .; V: TRBV19; J: TRBJ2-2